These 25 T cell receptor beta chains share one sample of origin, sequenced in a study of Ad26.COV2.S vaccination and SARS-CoV-2 variants. The data were produced by immunoSEQ multiplex PCR, yet TCRdb's version contains in-frame clones alone and is incomplete. Of more than 300,000 clones listed, 85% are singletons. Treatment specified: roughly 18 received Ad26.COV2.S at low or high dose, single or two shots; a few received placebo; per-sample allocation not given. Specimen acquisition occurred on day 63 following the initial vaccine or placebo injection. Material: peripheral blood, obtained in a trial of Ad26.COV2.S vaccine versus placebo. The receptors stem from a person aged 18-60 years who received the Ad26.COV2.S COVID-19 vaccine or a placebo.

The chain combines TRBV9 with TRBJ2-3; TRBD2 matches at 9 bases. The junction had 6 bases not matched to a gene; V was cut back by 4 bases and J by 3 bases. Germline V lookup: CDR1 SGDLS, CDR2 YYNGEE. This CDR3 contains 15 residues. As DNA, the CDR3 is TGTGCCAGCAGCCGGGGGAGCGGGGGGACAGATACGCAGTATTTT. This encodes CASSRGSGGTDTQYF.

This chain uses TRBV28 with TRBJ1-3; D ambiguous. V was pared by 6 bases and J by 4 bases, with 19 bases between. The CDR3 contains 16 residues. The germline V gene encodes CDR1 MDHEN and CDR2 SYDVKM. The CDR3: CASSPTTDNPGNTIYF. DNA for the CDR3: TGTGCCAGCAGCCCGACGACCGATAACCCCGGAAACACCATATATTTT.

In this sample, this clone turned up a few times. V gene TRBV4-2 combines with J gene TRBJ2-1; D is ambiguous. With 0 bases removed from V and 6 bases from J, the gap between germline ends came to 3 bases. This CDR3 region has 12 residues. From germline, CDR1 is LGHNA and CDR2 YNFKEQ. CDR3 in amino acids: CASSQEFNEQFF. As DNA, the CDR3 is TGTGCCAGCAGCCAAGAATTCAATGAGCAGTTCTTC.

CDR3 loop: CSVEHQDREYGYTF. CDR3 nucleotides: TGCAGCGTTGAACATCAGGACAGGGAGTATGGCTACACCTTC. The rearrangement joins TRBV29-1 to TRBJ1-2; 8 bases line up with TRBD1. V was clipped by 2 bases and J by 5 bases; unmatched bases: 7. The CDR3 has 14 amino acids. Per the germline V gene, CDR1 is SQVTM and CDR2 is ANQGSEA.

This clone was seen more than once but under ten times. The chain joins TRBV6-1 to TRBJ2-2; no clear D gene. V was cut by 1 base and J by 1 base, with 4 bases left in between. In germline, CDR1 is MNHNS, CDR2 SASEGT. CDR3 length equals 14 residues. The CDR3 sequence is CASSEGMNTGELFF. As DNA, the CDR3 is TGTGCCAGCAGTGAAGGAATGAACACCGGGGAGCTGTTTTTT.

Only a few counts were recorded for this clone. The chain joins TRBV27 to TRBJ1-2, with D possibly TRBD1 on 5 matching bases. Germline V gives CDR1 MNHEY, CDR2 SMNVEV (reference sequence). V was shortened by 2 bases and J by 0 bases, with 7 bases between the two germline ends. This CDR3 comprises 14 residues. The CDR3 loop reads CASSLRGSNYGYTF. Here the CDR3 DNA reads TGTGCCAGCAGTTTACGGGGGTCTAACTATGGCTACACCTTC.

The chain joins TRBV7-9 to TRBJ2-3, with D hard to call. CDR3 length equals 12 residues. Trimming shortened V by 3 bases and J by 1 base, and 2 bases separated the two germline ends. CDR1 and CDR2 (germline): SEHNR, FQNEAQ (reference sequence). DNA of the CDR3: TGTGCCAGCAGCTTCGGCACAGATACGCAGTATTTT. Amino acids: CASSFGTDTQYF.

The rearrangement uses TRBV11-2 and TRBJ2-2, with D unclear. The CDR3 runs to 14 residues. Looked up from germline, CDR1 is SGHAT and CDR2 is FQNNGV. V lost 5 bases, J lost 1 base, and 8 bases lay in between. The CDR3 reads CASSPSRNTGELFF. The CDR3, as DNA: TGTGCCAGCAGCCCCTCGCGGAACACCGGGGAGCTGTTTTTT.

V and J are TRBV3-1 (or the pseudogene TRBV3-2) and TRBJ1-1; the match to TRBD1 covers 7 bases. Germline CDR1 reads LGHDT; CDR2 reads YNNKEL (reference sequence). The CDR3 consists of 14 residues. After removal of 6 bases from V and 5 bases from J, the junction contained 9 bases not matched to a gene. The chain's CDR3 is CASRRQGISTEAFF. The CDR3 nucleotides are TGTGCCAGCAGGCGACAGGGAATAAGTACTGAAGCTTTCTTT.

This clone was seen just once. The J gene is TRBJ2-5, the V gene TRBV7-9; the D is unclear. Germline V CDR1 and CDR2: SEHNR, FQNEAQ (reference sequence). CDR3 length equals 14 residues. The germline V and J ends were trimmed by 1 base and 4 bases, with 10 bases remaining between them. The CDR3 here is CASSLDGDSETQYF. The CDR3 bases are TGTGCCAGCAGCTTAGACGGAGACTCAGAGACCCAGTACTTC. Full variable domain (remainder filled in from reference TRBV7-9 and TRBJ2-5): DTGVSQNPRHKITKRGQNVTFRCDPISEHNRLYWYRQTLGQGPEFLTYFQNEAQLEKSRLLSDRFSAERPKGSFSTLEIQRTEQGDSAMYLCASSLDGDSETQYFGPGTRLLVL.

V is TRBV7-9 and J is TRBJ1-6; no clear D gene. The V gene lost 5 bases and the J gene lost 5 bases, with 10 bases spanning the gap. The CDR3 is 14 amino acids. The V gene's germline CDR1 is SEHNR and CDR2 FQNEAQ (reference sequence). DNA of the CDR3: TGTGCCAGCAGCCCCGATTCGGATAATTCACCCCTCCACTTT. Translated, it gives CASSPDSDNSPLHF.

V gene TRBV12-5 combines with J gene TRBJ2-2; unclear D gene. Trimming removed 6 bases from V and 3 bases from J, with 8 bases in between. Germline lookup yields CDR1 LGHNT and CDR2 FRNRAP. The CDR3 runs 13 residues. The CDR3 loop is CASGWVDTGELFF. In nucleotides, the CDR3 is TGTGCTAGTGGCTGGGTGGACACCGGGGAGCTGTTTTTT.

For this clone: The sample contains more than one DNA sequence encoding this CDR3. CDR3 amino acids: CASSLQISGNTIYF. In DNA form, the CDR3 reads TGTGCCAGCAGCTTGCAGATATCTGGAAACACCATATATTTT. The gene calls are TRBV7-8 and TRBJ1-3, with D unclear. The CDR3 extends over 14 amino acids. Trimming stripped 3 bases from V and 1 base from J, with 7 bases between. The V gene's germline CDR1 is SGHVS and CDR2 FQNEAQ.

The chain joins TRBV2 to TRBJ2-3, with TRBD2 identical over 7 bases. The ends lost 8 bases at V and 1 base at J; junction bases unmatched: 9. The length of the CDR3 is 15 residues. Per the germline V gene, CDR1 is SNHLY and CDR2 is FYNNEI. The CDR3: CASVRGGEGTDTQYF. CDR3 nucleotide sequence: TGTGCCAGCGTGCGCGGGGGAGAAGGCACAGATACGCAGTATTTT.

This clone showed up just once. The chain carries TRBV6-2 or TRBV6-3 and TRBJ1-4, with D uncertain. The CDR3 sequence is 13 residues long. Trimming removed 3 bases at V and 3 bases at J, with 5 bases between. Germline CDR1 and CDR2: MNHEY and SVGEGT. CDR3 amino acids: CASSYSSNEKLFF. The DNA for the CDR3 is TGTGCCAGCAGTTATTCATCTAATGAAAAACTGTTTTTT.

The chain combines TRBV5-1 with TRBJ2-2, with unresolved D. With 0 bases removed from V and 1 base from J, the gap between germline ends came to 4 bases. Germline assignment: CDR1 SGHRS and CDR2 YFSETQ. This CDR3 is built from 14 residues. Here the CDR3 reads CASSLGGNTGELFF. The DNA for the CDR3 is TGCGCCAGCAGCTTGGGCGGGAACACCGGGGAGCTGTTTTTT.

This chain uses TRBV5-5 with TRBJ1-4; weak D call: TRBD1 (5 bases). The germline gives CDR1 SGHKS, CDR2 YYEKEE (reference sequence). Trimming left V 4 bases short and J 16 bases short, with 29 bases between. The CDR3 is 16 amino acids. DNA of the CDR3: TGTGCCAGCAGCCCCGGGTTTTCAAGGGGCTCGATTGGAGGGTTTTTT. Protein: CASSPGFSRGSIGGFF. The variable domain in full, with the rest retrieved from reference TRBV5-5 and TRBJ1-4, is DAGVTQSPTHLIKTRGQQVTLRCSPISGHKSVSWYQQVLGQGPQFIFQYYEKEERGRGNFPDRFSARQFPNYSSELNVNALLLGDSALYLCASSPGFSRGSIGGFFGSGTQLSVL.

The genes are TRBV6-5 and TRBJ1-6, with D perhaps TRBD1 (5 bases). This CDR3 has 15 amino acids. V dropped 2 bases and J dropped 5 bases, with 10 bases sitting between them. Germline V gene data show CDR1 as MNHEY and CDR2 as SVGAGI. CDR3 coding DNA: TGTGCCAGCAGTTACGGCCCAGGGAATAATTCACCCCTCCACTTT. Its translation: CASSYGPGNNSPLHF.

V usage is TRBV6-1 and J usage is TRBJ1-3; D may be TRBD1 (6 bases). The V end lost 0 bases, the J end lost 3 bases, and 9 bases lay between the germline ends. This CDR3 has 15 residues. CDR1 is MNHNS and CDR2 is SASEGT in the germline V gene. CDR3 DNA sequence: TGTGCCAGCAGTGAAGCCGCAGGGGTTGGAAACACCATATATTTT. Amino acids: CASSEAAGVGNTIYF.

In this sample, this clone turned up a few times. The chain carries TRBV7-9 and TRBJ1-2; D is uncertain. Germline assignment: CDR1 SEHNR and CDR2 FQNEAQ (reference sequence). Trimming pared 5 bases from V and 2 bases from J, leaving 12 bases between. The CDR3 covers 14 residues. The CDR3 DNA reads as TGTGCCAGCAGCCGGATAGTTTTAAACTATGGCTACACCTTC. This encodes CASSRIVLNYGYTF.

V and J are TRBV7-8 and TRBJ2-1, with D hard to call. This CDR3 is 13 amino acids long. CDR1 is SGHVS and CDR2 is FQNEAQ in the germline V gene. V lost 4 bases and J lost 8, with 12 bases in between. CDR3 in amino acids: CASSSYTGDEQFF. The CDR3 coding sequence is TGTGCCAGCAGCTCCTACACCGGCGATGAGCAGTTCTTC.

The chain carries TRBV4-2 and TRBJ1-5; D might be TRBD1 (5 bases). In germline, CDR1 is LGHNA, CDR2 YNFKEQ. Trimming pared 3 bases from V and 6 bases from J, leaving 15 bases between. The CDR3 extends over 15 amino acids. The CDR3 DNA reads as TGTGCCAGCAGCCACGACGGAGGGGTAGCTCAGCCCCAGCATTTT. Protein: CASSHDGGVAQPQHF.

This clone was seen only a few times. The J gene is TRBJ2-7, the V gene TRBV19, with D hard to call. The CDR3 spans 14 residues. Trimming removed 3 bases from V and 3 bases from J, with 12 bases in between. CDR1 and CDR2 from the germline V gene are LNHDA and SQIVND (reference sequence). The chain's CDR3 is CASSISRNNYEQYF. In nucleotides, the CDR3 is TGTGCCAGTAGTATCTCCCGGAACAACTACGAGCAGTACTTC.

In this sample, this clone turned up a few times. The gene calls are TRBV5-1 and TRBJ2-7, with D possibly TRBD1 on 6 matching bases. V lost 2 bases, J lost 3 bases, and 9 bases lay in between. The V gene's germline CDR1 is SGHRS and CDR2 YFSETQ. This CDR3 is built from 13 residues. The CDR3 sequence is CASSFGQFYEQYF. The CDR3 DNA sequence: TGCGCCAGCAGCTTTGGACAGTTCTACGAGCAGTACTTC. The whole variable domain, filled in from reference TRBV5-1 and TRBJ2-7, reads KAGVTQTPRYLIKTRGQQVTLSCSPISGHRSVSWYQQTPGQGLQFLFEYFSETQRNKGNFPGRFSGRQFSNSRSEMNVSTLELGDSALYLCASSFGQFYEQYFGPGTRLTVT.

This rearrangement joins TRBV12-3 or TRBV12-4 to TRBJ2-7, with D perhaps TRBD1 (6 bases). CDR3 length: 13 amino acids. Trimming cost V 6 bases and J 1 base, with 10 bases left between them. The DNA for the CDR3 is TGTGCCAGCAGCGGGACAAAGTCCTACGAGCAGTACTTC. Translation: CASSGTKSYEQYF.